The clone carrying this T cell receptor beta chain was counted a few times. Antigen unknown. This PCR relied on a set of 60 Vbeta primers and 13 Jbeta primers. TCRdb's table, derived via immunoSEQ multiplex PCR, lists solely in-frame clones and lacks some. The table records 75,000 to 90,000 clones, about 78% of them present only once. The CDR3 loop spans 15 amino acids. Looked up from germline, CDR1 is MRHNA and CDR2 is SNTAGT. Germline trimming cut 4 bases from V and 7 bases from J; bases unmatched to any gene: 5. The record originates from a study of cytomegalovirus exposure and HLA in healthy donors. The study, taken as a whole, reports: Per a prior analysis, the majority of TCR beta V segments were productive roughly 90% or roughly 30% of the time. Most subjects' HLA-A and HLA-B alleles were reportedly predicted from TCR beta sequences. Sequencing likely produced, as an artifact, a cluster of highly shared sequence variants. TCR beta chains numbering more than 150 were designated cytomegalovirus-associated.

The TCR sequence derives from a middle-aged woman in good health and CMV-seropositive. The chain links TRBV6-4 to TRBJ1-6; 9 bases fit TRBD1. What was sequenced was PBMCs. CDR3 nucleotides: TGTGCCAGCAGTGTCCGGACAGGGGCGAATTCACCCCTCCACTTT. Amino acids: CASSVRTGANSPLHF.